Presented here are 21 T cell receptor beta chains from one specimen sequenced in a study of blood T cell repertoires in COVID-19. Using immunoSEQ multiplex PCR, the repertoire was profiled, and TCRdb retains in-frame clones only, with some absent. The table lists 250,000 to 300,000 clones, roughly 80% of them singletons, with less than 6% in the top ten. Sequencing was carried out using peripheral blood. The receptors here all came from a man in his sixties who had recovered from COVID-19.

The chain couples TRBV5-4 to TRBJ2-2; no clear D gene. CDR3 length: 13 residues. V was cut by 1 base and J by 3 bases, with 4 bases left in between. CDR1 SGHNT and CDR2 YYREEE come from the germline V gene (reference sequence). The chain's CDR3 is CASSLTDTGELFF. As DNA, the CDR3 is TGTGCCAGCAGCTTGACTGACACCGGGGAGCTGTTTTTT. Full variable domain (remainder filled in from reference TRBV5-4 and TRBJ2-2): ETGVTQSPTHLIKTRGQQVTLRCSSQSGHNTVSWYQQALGQGPQFIFQYYREEENGRGNFPPRFSGLQFPNYSSELNVNALELDDSALYLCASSLTDTGELFFGEGSRLTVL.

This clone has just a few counts. The J gene is TRBJ2-7, the V gene TRBV6-5, with 7 bases matching TRBD1. The CDR3 is made up of 15 amino acids. Germline CDR1 is MNHEY and CDR2 is SVGAGI. The J segment lost 4 bases and the V segment lost 6 bases, leaving 12 bases of the junction unmatched. CDR3: CASRSNRGSHYEQYF. CDR3 sequence (DNA): TGTGCCAGCAGGTCCAACAGGGGAAGCCATTACGAGCAGTACTTC.

The V call is TRBV30, the J call TRBJ2-1; TRBD2 is a possible D gene (6 bases). The germline CDR1 and CDR2 sequences are GTSNPN and SVGIG (reference sequence). The CDR3 runs to 13 residues. Deletions cut 5 bases from V and 0 bases from J, with 8 bases between. This chain's CDR3 is CAWAGLSYNEQFF. Here the CDR3 DNA reads TGTGCCTGGGCGGGACTCTCCTACAATGAGCAGTTCTTC.

CDR3 coding DNA: TGTGCCAGCAGCCCCCAACCCCGGGTGGGACTAGCTGCCTCCTACGAGCAGTACTTC. It codes for CASSPQPRVGLAASYEQYF. The chain is built from TRBV3-1 (or the pseudogene TRBV3-2) and TRBJ2-7; 9 positions match TRBD2. CDR3 size: 19 residues. V shed 4 bases, J shed 0 bases, and the junction held 16 bases outside the gene matches. Germline-derived CDR1 and CDR2 are LGHDT and YNNKEL (reference sequence).

The J gene is TRBJ2-2, the V gene TRBV3-1 (or the pseudogene TRBV3-2), with TRBD1 identical over 8 bases. The CDR3 is made up of 16 amino acids. V shed 2 bases, J shed 4 bases, and the junction held 6 bases outside the gene matches. Germline V gene data show CDR1 as LGHDT and CDR2 as YNNKEL (reference sequence). The CDR3 reads CASSQRQGMGTGELFF. The CDR3 bases are TGTGCCAGCAGCCAACGACAGGGGATGGGCACCGGGGAGCTGTTTTTT.

This clone was seen a single time. The gene calls are TRBV7-2 and TRBJ2-1; TRBD2 aligns across 13 bases. The junction had 3 bases not matched to a gene; V was cut back by 2 bases and J by 5 bases. Looked up from germline, CDR1 is SGHTA and CDR2 is FQGNSA. The CDR3 is made up of 16 amino acids. The CDR3 DNA follows: TGTGCCAGCAGCTTACGACTAGCGGGAGGACACAATGAGCAGTTCTTC. This codes for CASSLRLAGGHNEQFF.

The chain recombines TRBV25-1 with TRBJ2-2, with unresolved D. CDR1 and CDR2 from the germline V gene are MGHDK and SYGVNS. The V and J ends lost 5 bases and 4 bases respectively, with 5 bases between them. The CDR3 consists of 12 residues. CDR3 DNA: TGTGCCAGCAGTAGACTCACCGGGGAGCTGTTTTTT. It specifies CASSRLTGELFF.

The chain links TRBV19 to TRBJ2-3; 8 nucleotides match TRBD1. CDR1 is LNHDA, CDR2 SQIVND, per germline (reference sequence). CDR3 length: 15 residues. The J segment lost 0 bases and the V segment lost 9 bases, leaving 8 bases of the junction unmatched. The CDR3 here is CASKGDRYSTDTQYF. The DNA for the CDR3 is TGTGCCAGCAAAGGGGACAGGTATAGCACAGATACGCAGTATTTT. Supplemented by reference TRBV19 and TRBJ2-3, the full variable domain reads DGGITQSPKYLFRKEGQNVTLSCEQNLNHDAMYWYRQDPGQGLRLIYYSQIVNDFQKGDIAEGYSVSREKKESFPLTVTSAQKNPTAFYLCASKGDRYSTDTQYFGPGTRLTVL.

The chain combines TRBV6-1 with TRBJ2-7, with 7 bases lining up with TRBD1. The V and J ends lost 2 bases and 1 base, in that order; junction bases with no gene match: 11. The CDR3 loop spans 17 amino acids. Germline V gene lookup returns CDR1 MNHNS and CDR2 SASEGT. The CDR3 sequence is CASSELGSGTASYEQYF. The CDR3 DNA is TGTGCCAGCAGTGAATTAGGCTCCGGGACAGCATCCTACGAGCAGTACTTC.

V usage is TRBV7-3 and J usage is TRBJ2-6; the match to TRBD1 covers 8 bases. Trimming cost V 5 bases and J 1 base; bases outside gene matches: 10. This CDR3 is 18 amino acids long. Looked up from germline, CDR1 is SGHTA and CDR2 is FQGTGA. CDR3 DNA: TGTGCCAGCAGCGGACGGGCAGGGGGCCGATCTGGGGCCAACGTCCTGACTTTC. Amino acids: CASSGRAGGRSGANVLTF.

The CDR3, as DNA: TGTGCCAGCACACTAGCGGGAGGAGAACTCTCCTACGAGCAGTACTTC. Protein: CASTLAGGELSYEQYF. This chain joins TRBV2 and TRBJ2-7, with 12 bases lining up with TRBD2. The V and J ends lost 7 bases and 0 bases, in that order; junction bases with no gene match: 7. Germline assignment: CDR1 SNHLY and CDR2 FYNNEI. CDR3 length: 16 residues.

This clone was counted a few times. The CDR3 region has the DNA TGCGCCAGCAGCGGGACAGGGCCAACCTACGAGCAGTACTTC. Translating gives CASSGTGPTYEQYF. The chain couples TRBV4-1 to TRBJ2-7; 9 nucleotides match TRBD1. The CDR3 is 14 residues long. V was pared by 5 bases and J by 2 bases, with 4 bases of the junction left unmatched. Germline V gene data show CDR1 as MGHRA and CDR2 as YSYEKL.

V is TRBV5-6 and J is TRBJ1-2; D remains ambiguous. CDR1 and CDR2 from the germline V gene are SGHDT and YYEEEE. This CDR3 comprises 11 residues. V lost 1 base and J lost 5, with 3 bases in between. CDR3 nucleotides: TGTGCCAGCAGCTTGCAGTATGGCTACACCTTC. Translated, it gives CASSLQYGYTF.

The chain carries TRBV15 and TRBJ1-2, with a tentative D call TRBD1 (6 bases). Trimming stripped 2 bases from V and 4 bases from J, with 8 bases between. The CDR3 is 13 amino acids. Germline values: CDR1 LNHNV, CDR2 YYDKDF (reference sequence). The DNA for the CDR3 is TGTGCCACCAGCAGACAGGGGAGCTATGGCTACACCTTC. Translating it yields CATSRQGSYGYTF.

V is TRBV7-2 and J is TRBJ1-5; TRBD1 is a possible D gene (5 bases). This CDR3 is built from 15 residues. With 1 base removed from V and 5 bases from J, the gap between germline ends came to 12 bases. Germline V gene sequence: CDR1 SGHTA, CDR2 FQGNSA. The chain's CDR3 is CASSLGGTGDQPQHF. Here the CDR3 DNA reads TGTGCCAGCAGCTTAGGGGGTACAGGAGATCAGCCCCAGCATTTT.

This clone was seen only once. This chain uses TRBV5-1 with TRBJ2-7; a weak D match, TRBD1 (5 bases). The V gene's germline CDR1 is SGHRS and CDR2 YFSETQ. CDR3 length: 15 amino acids. V was shortened by 0 bases and J by 4 bases, with 14 bases between the two germline ends. CDR3 loop: CASSLGVQASYEQYF. CDR3 coding DNA: TGCGCCAGCAGCTTGGGAGTACAGGCTAGTTACGAGCAGTACTTC.

The chain uses TRBV5-5 and TRBJ2-1; D gene uncertain. The CDR3 is 12 amino acids. V dropped 4 bases and J dropped 9 bases, with 11 bases sitting between them. Germline V gives CDR1 SGHKS, CDR2 YYEKEE (reference sequence). This chain's CDR3 is CASSGLFGEQFF. In nucleotides, the CDR3 is TGTGCCAGCAGCGGGCTCTTCGGTGAGCAGTTCTTC.

The V call is TRBV7-2, the J call TRBJ2-1; D unresolved. Trimming left V 5 bases short and J 0 bases short, with 14 bases between. Germline V gene sequence: CDR1 SGHTA, CDR2 FQGNSA. The CDR3 has 16 residues. The CDR3 reads CASSATSDLSYNEQFF. CDR3 DNA sequence: TGTGCCAGCAGCGCGACGAGCGACCTCTCCTACAATGAGCAGTTCTTC.

The V gene is TRBV2, the J gene TRBJ2-1; D is possibly TRBD1 (5 bases). There are 11 residues in the CDR3. CDR1 and CDR2 from the germline V gene are SNHLY and FYNNEI. The V and J ends lost 8 bases and 4 bases respectively, with 6 bases between them. The CDR3 sequence is CASGAYNEQFF. As DNA, the CDR3 is TGTGCCAGCGGGGCATACAATGAGCAGTTCTTC.

This rearrangement joins TRBV7-9 to TRBJ1-3; possibly TRBD1 for D (6 bases). Germline V gene lookup returns CDR1 SEHNR and CDR2 FQNEAQ (reference sequence). Trimming shortened V by 5 bases and J by 1 base, and 12 bases separated the two germline ends. The CDR3 has 15 residues. In nucleotides, the CDR3 is TGTGCCAGCAGCCATACAGGGTTGTCTGGAAACACCATATATTTT. Translated, it gives CASSHTGLSGNTIYF.

This clone was observed a handful of times. The chain carries TRBV10-1 and TRBJ1-6, with D possibly matching TRBD1 (5 bases). CDR1 is WNHNN and CDR2 is SYGVQD in the germline V gene (reference sequence). V shed 4 bases and J shed 5 bases, with 9 bases lying between them. The CDR3 runs 14 residues. The CDR3 bases are TGCGCCAGCAGTGCGGGGGTAAATAATTCACCCCTCCACTTT. It translates to CASSAGVNNSPLHF.